This T cell receptor beta chain derives from a study of cytomegalovirus exposure and HLA in healthy donors. V lost 2 bases and J 7 bases, leaving 24 bases between the germline ends. The CDR3 has 17 residues. Germline V CDR1 and CDR2: SGHDT, YYEEEE. A single count supports this clone. The primer mix had 60 Vbeta and 13 Jbeta primers. Measured with immunoSEQ multiplex PCR; TCRdb has only the in-frame clones, and not every one. This table has around 100,000 clones, less than 85% appearing once. The sequence was obtained from a man between 18 and 35 years old in good health and CMV-seronegative. Sequenced material: PBMCs. The rearrangement joins TRBV5-6 to TRBJ1-1, with a weak D call TRBD1 (5 bases). DNA of the CDR3: TGTGCCAGCAGCTTTTTTTATCGAGACAGAGCCGACGTTGAAGCTTTCTTT. Protein: CASSFFYRDRADVEAFF.